The 12 T cell receptor beta chains presented below share a single source sample, sequenced in a study of identical twins. A single record per CDR3 protein comes from TCRdb applying MiXCR to the 5' RACE reads. The repertoire includes 450,000 or so distinct CDR3 sequences, roughly an eighth of them detected once, and about 0.94% sits in the top ten. The sample was also linked to a second study, of yellow fever vaccine responses in identical twins.

Sequenced sample: CD4+ T cells sorted from blood. The origin of the receptors is a young woman in good health.

The gene calls are TRBV6-5 and TRBJ1-1; TRBD1 agrees at 7 bases. Germline CDR1 reads MNHEY; CDR2 reads SVGAGI. V was clipped by 0 bases and J by 4 bases; unmatched bases: 11. This CDR3 region has 17 residues. The CDR3 nucleotides read TGTGCCAGCAGTTACTCATGGGAGACAGGGTGGGGCACTGAAGCTTTCTTT. Protein sequence: CASSYSWETGWGTEAFF.

This clonotype was seen at least ten times. The chain links TRBV4-3 to TRBJ1-2; D uncertain. Trimming shortened V by 0 bases and J by 3 bases, and 5 bases separated the two germline ends. Germline-derived CDR1 and CDR2 are LGHNA and YSLEER. CDR3 length: 13 residues. The CDR3, as DNA: TGCGCCAGCAGCCAAGATAGGGACTATGGCTACACCTTC. Protein product: CASSQDRDYGYTF.

This clonotype was observed a handful of times. The V call is TRBV7-2, the J call TRBJ1-5, with 12 bases fitting TRBD1. CDR1 and CDR2 (germline): SGHTA, FQGNSA. The ends lost 3 bases at V and 9 bases at J; junction bases unmatched: 3. The CDR3 has 14 amino acids. The CDR3 coding sequence is TGTGCCAGCAGCTTGGGGACAGGGGGCACGCCCCAGCATTTT. This codes for CASSLGTGGTPQHF.

A few counts support this clonotype. The rearrangement uses TRBV11-2 and TRBJ2-1, with 8 bases lining up with TRBD1. CDR1 is SGHAT and CDR2 is FQNNGV in the germline V gene. The CDR3 contains 16 residues. With 2 bases clipped from V and 5 bases from J, the junction kept 8 bases outside the gene matches. Here the CDR3 reads CASSLSRQGRNNEQFF. CDR3 in DNA: TGTGCCAGCAGCTTATCCCGACAGGGGAGAAACAATGAGCAGTTCTTC.

This clonotype has just a few counts. This chain joins TRBV28 and TRBJ2-1; D may be TRBD2 (5 bases). V shed 2 bases and J shed 3 bases, with 11 bases lying between them. The CDR3 consists of 15 residues. Germline CDR1 MDHEN, CDR2 SYDVKM. This chain's CDR3 is CASSLTQGLYNEQFF. The CDR3 DNA follows: TGTGCCAGCAGTTTAACCCAAGGACTCTACAATGAGCAGTTCTTC. Supplemented by reference TRBV28 and TRBJ2-1, the full variable domain reads DVKVTQSSRYLVKRTGEKVFLECVQDMDHENMFWYRQDPGLGLRLIYFSYDVKMKEKGDIPEGYSVSREKKERFSLILESASTNQTSMYLCASSLTQGLYNEQFFGPGTRLTVL.

The chain combines TRBV12-3 or TRBV12-4 with TRBJ2-7, with a possible D match to TRBD1 (6 bases). With 6 bases removed from V and 0 bases from J, the gap between germline ends came to 9 bases. The CDR3 contains 13 residues. CDR3 residues: CASSIQGSYEQYF. CDR3 nucleotide sequence: TGTGCCAGCAGCATACAGGGCTCCTACGAGCAGTACTTC.

The chain links TRBV11-2 to TRBJ2-7, with 10 bases that match TRBD1. Germline lookup yields CDR1 SGHAT and CDR2 FQNNGV. Unmatched junction bases numbered 5, after V lost 1 base and J lost 2 bases. The CDR3 totals 16 residues. The CDR3 protein is CASSLVVGQGAYEQYF. The CDR3 region has the DNA TGTGCCAGCAGCTTAGTGGTAGGACAGGGGGCCTACGAGCAGTACTTC.

This clonotype was detected a few times. This chain uses TRBV15 with TRBJ2-7, with 14 bases identical to TRBD2. Germline CDR1 LNHNV, CDR2 YYDKDF (reference sequence). The J segment lost 6 bases and the V segment lost 4 bases, leaving 5 bases of the junction unmatched. The CDR3 has 15 amino acids. CDR3 protein: CATSIPGLAGAEQYF. The DNA for the CDR3 is TGTGCCACCAGCATACCGGGACTAGCGGGAGCCGAGCAGTACTTC.

In this sample, this clonotype turned up a few times. This chain connects TRBV10-3 to TRBJ1-4; D ambiguous. Germline lookup yields CDR1 ENHRY and CDR2 SYGVKD. The V and J ends lost 6 bases and 7 bases respectively, with 6 bases between them. The length of the CDR3 is 11 residues. CDR3 DNA: TGTGCCATCAGGGAAGGTGAAAAACTGTTTTTT. As protein: CAIREGEKLFF.

This clonotype has a handful of counts. The rearrangement uses TRBV5-6 and TRBJ1-6; the D gene is possibly TRBD1 (5 bases). The germline V and J ends were trimmed by 4 bases and 5 bases, with 10 bases remaining between them. CDR3 length: 14 amino acids. Germline lookup yields CDR1 SGHDT and CDR2 YYEEEE. The CDR3 sequence is CASSPGRNNSPLHF. Here the CDR3 DNA reads TGTGCCAGCAGCCCGGGACGGAATAATTCACCCCTCCACTTT.

The chain joins TRBV5-5 to TRBJ2-2; D uncertain. This CDR3 is 16 amino acids long. V lost 4 bases to trimming and J lost 2 bases, with 15 bases between them. Germline CDR1 reads SGHKS; CDR2 reads YYEKEE (reference sequence). In DNA, the CDR3 is TGTGCCAGCAGCCCGGCGTTACAGACCAACACCGGGGAGCTGTTTTTT. This codes for CASSPALQTNTGELFF.

The chain employs TRBV10-3 and TRBJ2-5; 10 bases are a match to TRBD1. The CDR3 runs to 13 residues. From germline, CDR1 is ENHRY and CDR2 SYGVKD. Germline trimming cut 10 bases from V and 5 bases from J; bases unmatched to any gene: 7. The CDR3 sequence is CATGQGDRETQYF. The CDR3 DNA reads as TGTGCCACAGGACAGGGGGATCGGGAGACCCAGTACTTC.